Here is one TCR beta chain with its context. Antigen specificity is unknown. This record belongs to a study of T cells in Graves' hyperthyroidism and ophthalmopathy. RNA transcripts were the template for amplifying TCR beta CDR3 regions. Primed by the HTBI set, a first-round RT-PCR was run on the TCR CDR3. TCRdb used MiXCR to reprocess the multiplex PCR reads, holding one entry per CDR3 protein. The data contain about 320,000 distinct CDR3 sequences, approximately 17% of them singletons. Overall study findings and caveats: The model's output predicted ophthalmopathy at a median of roughly 6 months prior to onset.

Specimen: blood. The TCR originated in a man aged 25-45 years with Graves' hyperthyroidism.

DNA for the CDR3: TGTGCCAGCAACCCCGAGGGACAGGGTTATGGCTACACCTTC. This translates into CASNPEGQGYGYTF. V gene TRBV12-3 or TRBV12-4 combines with J gene TRBJ1-2; 9 nucleotides agree with TRBD1. CDR3 size: 14 residues. Trimming removed 7 bases from V and 5 bases from J; junction bases left unmatched: 8.